One and the same sample provided the 5 T cell receptor beta chains below, sequenced in a study of blood T cell repertoires in COVID-19. TCRdb's copy holds only in-frame clones and misses some; the assay was immunoSEQ multiplex PCR. The table lists some 260,000 clones, roughly 84% of them singletons, with roughly 3.1% in the top ten. The specimen sequenced was peripheral blood. These receptors were collected from a woman under 30 with acute or convalescent COVID-19.

CDR3 coding DNA: TGTGCCAGCAGTGCACGCGGGAGTTCTGGCACCGGGGAGCTGTTTTTT. Translation gives CASSARGSSGTGELFF. The chain uses TRBV27 and TRBJ2-2; 7 nucleotides align to TRBD2. V was clipped by 5 bases and J by 4 bases; unmatched bases: 10. Germline CDR1 and CDR2: MNHEY and SMNVEV (reference sequence). The CDR3 runs to 16 residues.

The V gene is TRBV4-1, the J gene TRBJ2-1; TRBD2 agrees at 12 bases. The CDR3 is made up of 17 amino acids. CDR1 and CDR2 from the germline V gene are MGHRA and YSYEKL. V was pared by 1 base and J by 6 bases, with 7 bases of the junction left unmatched. CDR3 loop: CASSQAGGLAGFNEQFF. CDR3 coding DNA: TGCGCCAGCAGCCAAGCGGGGGGACTAGCGGGTTTCAATGAGCAGTTCTTC.

The chain combines TRBV19 with TRBJ2-1, with D perhaps matching TRBD1 (6 bases). V lost 5 bases and J 0 bases, leaving 11 bases between the germline ends. Germline values: CDR1 LNHDA, CDR2 SQIVND (reference sequence). This CDR3 region has 15 residues. CDR3 protein: CASSWTASSYNEQFF. CDR3 nucleotides: TGTGCCAGTAGTTGGACAGCGAGCTCCTACAATGAGCAGTTCTTC.

The rearrangement joins TRBV5-1 to TRBJ2-3; TRBD2 matches at 12 bases. V gave up 2 bases and J gave up 6 bases; unmatched junction bases: 10. CDR1 is SGHRS, CDR2 YFSETQ, per germline. The CDR3 consists of 17 residues. The CDR3 reads CASSLYLAGGPGDTQYF. CDR3 nucleotide sequence: TGCGCCAGCAGCTTATACCTAGCGGGAGGGCCCGGGGATACGCAGTATTTT.

This chain links TRBV6-5 with TRBJ2-7, with 7 nucleotides matching TRBD2. Germline V gene lookup returns CDR1 MNHEY and CDR2 SVGAGI. The CDR3 length is 14 residues. With V trimmed by 5 bases and J by 2 bases, 6 bases remained unmatched. CDR3 sequence: CASSTGLQPYEQYF. As DNA, the CDR3 is TGTGCCAGCAGTACGGGACTACAGCCCTACGAGCAGTACTTC.